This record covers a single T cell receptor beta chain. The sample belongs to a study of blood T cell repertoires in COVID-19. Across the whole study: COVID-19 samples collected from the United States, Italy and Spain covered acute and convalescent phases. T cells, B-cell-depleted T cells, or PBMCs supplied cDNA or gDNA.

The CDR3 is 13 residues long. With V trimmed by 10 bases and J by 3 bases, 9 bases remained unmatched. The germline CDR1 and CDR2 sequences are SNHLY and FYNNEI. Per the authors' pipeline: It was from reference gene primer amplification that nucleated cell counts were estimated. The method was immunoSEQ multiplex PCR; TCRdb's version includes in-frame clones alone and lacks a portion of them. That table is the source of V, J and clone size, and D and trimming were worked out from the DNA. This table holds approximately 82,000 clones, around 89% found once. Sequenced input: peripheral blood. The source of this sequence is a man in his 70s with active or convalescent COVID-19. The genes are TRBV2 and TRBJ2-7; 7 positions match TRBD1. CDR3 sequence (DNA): TGTGCCATCCGGGGACAGTACATCTACGAGCAGTACTTC. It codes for CAIRGQYIYEQYF.